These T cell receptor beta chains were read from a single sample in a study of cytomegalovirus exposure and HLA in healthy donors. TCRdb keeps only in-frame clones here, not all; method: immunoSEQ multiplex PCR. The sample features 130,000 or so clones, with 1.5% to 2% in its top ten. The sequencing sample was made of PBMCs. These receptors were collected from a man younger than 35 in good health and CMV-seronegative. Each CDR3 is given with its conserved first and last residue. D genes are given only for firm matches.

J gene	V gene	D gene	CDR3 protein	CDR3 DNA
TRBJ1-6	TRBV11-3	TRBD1	CASLTGGGSPLHF	TGTGCCAGCCTCACAGGGGGCGGGTCACCCCTCCACTTT
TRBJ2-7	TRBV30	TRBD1	CAWTGQGYYEQYF	TGTGCCTGGACGGGACAGGGATACTACGAGCAGTACTTC
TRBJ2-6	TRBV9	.	CASSQGTLGANVLTF	TGTGCCAGCAGCCAGGGCACGTTAGGGGCCAACGTCCTGACTTTC
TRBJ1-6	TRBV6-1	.	CASSEYTYSPLHF	TGTGCCAGCAGTGAATACACCTATTCACCCCTCCACTTT
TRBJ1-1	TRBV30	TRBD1	CAWIGTVAFF	TGTGCCTGGATTGGGACAGTAGCTTTCTTT
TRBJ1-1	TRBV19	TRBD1	CASRPTRQGFAKLAEAFF	TGTGCCAGTAGACCGACCCGACAGGGATTCGCGAAGCTGGCTGAAGCTTTCTTT
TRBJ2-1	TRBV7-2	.	CASSFEVREQFF	TGTGCCAGCAGCTTTGAGGTGAGGGAGCAGTTCTTC
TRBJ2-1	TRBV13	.	CASSLRGAVYNEQFF	TGTGCCAGCAGCTTAAGGGGCGCTGTCTACAATGAGCAGTTCTTC
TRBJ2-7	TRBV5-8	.	CASSYGQSLTLHYEQYF	TGTGCCAGCAGCTATGGACAATCCCTCACCCTTCACTACGAGCAGTACTTC
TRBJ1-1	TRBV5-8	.	CASSLVQANTEAFF	TGTGCCAGCAGCTTGGTACAGGCTAACACTGAAGCTTTCTTT
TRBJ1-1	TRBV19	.	CASSVSENTEAFF	TGTGCCAGTAGTGTGTCAGAGAACACTGAAGCTTTCTTT
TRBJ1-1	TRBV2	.	CASTATAEAFF	TGTGCCAGCACGGCGACAGCTGAAGCTTTCTTT
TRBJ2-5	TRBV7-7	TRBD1	CASSLGQGVQETQYF	TGTGCTAGCAGCTTAGGACAGGGGGTTCAAGAGACCCAGTACTTC
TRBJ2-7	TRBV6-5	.	CASRNAGFVVYEQYF	TGTGCCAGCAGGAACGCGGGGTTTGTCGTCTACGAGCAGTACTTC
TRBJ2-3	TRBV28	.	CASSFKGLITDTQYF	TGTGCCAGCAGTTTCAAGGGACTTATCACAGATACGCAGTATTTT
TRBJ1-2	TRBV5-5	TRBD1	CASSEATGSVYGYTF	TGTGCCAGCAGCGAAGCGACAGGGAGTGTCTATGGCTACACCTTC
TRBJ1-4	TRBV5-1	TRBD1	CASSTSSTGHNEKLFF	TGCGCCAGCAGCACATCCTCGACAGGGCATAATGAAAAACTGTTTTTT
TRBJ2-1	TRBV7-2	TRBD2	CASSKFGTSGGSYNEQFF	TGTGCCAGCAGCAAGTTCGGGACTAGCGGGGGCTCCTACAATGAGCAGTTCTTC
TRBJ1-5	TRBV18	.	CASSPPYAGSNQPQHF	TGTGCCAGCTCACCACCGTACGCAGGCAGCAATCAGCCCCAGCATTTT
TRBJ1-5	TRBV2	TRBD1	CASRETGWDQPQHF	TGTGCCAGCAGGGAGACAGGGTGGGATCAGCCCCAGCATTTT
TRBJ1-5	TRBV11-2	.	CASSPAGDQPQHF	TGTGCCAGCAGCCCGGCAGGTGATCAGCCCCAGCATTTT
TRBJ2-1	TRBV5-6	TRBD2	CASSQEGLAGVYNEQFF	TGTGCCAGCAGCCAGGAGGGACTAGCGGGGGTCTACAATGAGCAGTTCTTC
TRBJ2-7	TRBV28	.	CASISSYEQYF	TGTGCCAGCATCAGTTCCTACGAGCAGTACTTC
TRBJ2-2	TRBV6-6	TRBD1	CASIQGRNTGELFF	TGTGCCAGCATACAGGGGCGTAACACCGGGGAGCTGTTTTTT